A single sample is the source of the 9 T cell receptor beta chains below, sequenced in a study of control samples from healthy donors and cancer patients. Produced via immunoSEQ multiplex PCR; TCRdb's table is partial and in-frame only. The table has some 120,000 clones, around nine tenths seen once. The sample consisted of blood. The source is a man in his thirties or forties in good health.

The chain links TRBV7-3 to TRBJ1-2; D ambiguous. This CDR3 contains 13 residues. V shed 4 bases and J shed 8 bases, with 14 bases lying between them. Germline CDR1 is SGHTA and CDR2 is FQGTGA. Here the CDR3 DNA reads TGTGCCAGCAGCTACGACAAGGGCCAGGGCTACACCTTC. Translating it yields CASSYDKGQGYTF. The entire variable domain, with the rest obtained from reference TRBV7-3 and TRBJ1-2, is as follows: GAGVSQTPSNKVTEKGKYVELRCDPISGHTALYWYRQSLGQGPEFLIYFQGTGAADDSGLPNDRFFAVRPEGSVSTLKIQRTERGDSAVYLCASSYDKGQGYTFGSGTRLTVV.

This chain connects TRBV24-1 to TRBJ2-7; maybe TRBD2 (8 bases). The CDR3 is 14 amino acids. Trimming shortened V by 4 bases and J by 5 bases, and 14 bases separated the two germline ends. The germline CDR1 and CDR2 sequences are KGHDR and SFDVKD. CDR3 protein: CATSDPGRGHEQYF. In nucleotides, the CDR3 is TGTGCCACCAGTGACCCCGGGAGGGGGCACGAGCAGTACTTC.

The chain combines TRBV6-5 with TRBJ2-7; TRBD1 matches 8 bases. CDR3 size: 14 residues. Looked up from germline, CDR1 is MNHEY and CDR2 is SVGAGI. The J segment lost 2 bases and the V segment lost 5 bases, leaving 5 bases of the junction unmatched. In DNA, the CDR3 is TGTGCCAGCAGTCCAGGACAGGGAGCCTACGAGCAGTACTTC. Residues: CASSPGQGAYEQYF.

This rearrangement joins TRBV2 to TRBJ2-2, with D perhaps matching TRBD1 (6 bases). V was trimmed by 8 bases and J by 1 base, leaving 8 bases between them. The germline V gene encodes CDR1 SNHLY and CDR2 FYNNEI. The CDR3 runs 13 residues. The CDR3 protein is CASGTQNTGELFF. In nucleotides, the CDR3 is TGTGCCAGCGGGACACAGAACACCGGGGAGCTGTTTTTT.

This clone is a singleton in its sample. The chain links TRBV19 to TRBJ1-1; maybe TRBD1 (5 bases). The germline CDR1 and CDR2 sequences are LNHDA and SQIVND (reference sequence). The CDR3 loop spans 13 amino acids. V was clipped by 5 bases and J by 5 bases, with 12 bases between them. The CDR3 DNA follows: TGTGCCAGTAGTTCGACAGTCCTGACTGAAGCTTTCTTT. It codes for CASSSTVLTEAFF.

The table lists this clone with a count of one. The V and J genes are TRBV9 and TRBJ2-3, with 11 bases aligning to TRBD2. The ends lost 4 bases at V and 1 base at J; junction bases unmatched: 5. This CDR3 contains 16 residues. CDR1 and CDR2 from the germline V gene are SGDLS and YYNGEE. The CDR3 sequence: CASSPLAGGGTDTQYF. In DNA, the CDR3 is TGTGCCAGCAGCCCCTTAGCGGGGGGGGGCACAGATACGCAGTATTTT.

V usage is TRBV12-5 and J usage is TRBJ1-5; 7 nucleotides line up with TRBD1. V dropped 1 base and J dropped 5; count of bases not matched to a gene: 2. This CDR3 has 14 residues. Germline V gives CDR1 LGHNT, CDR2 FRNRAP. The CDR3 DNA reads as TGTGCTAGTGGTTTGGACAGGGGAGATCAGCCCCAGCATTTT. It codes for CASGLDRGDQPQHF.

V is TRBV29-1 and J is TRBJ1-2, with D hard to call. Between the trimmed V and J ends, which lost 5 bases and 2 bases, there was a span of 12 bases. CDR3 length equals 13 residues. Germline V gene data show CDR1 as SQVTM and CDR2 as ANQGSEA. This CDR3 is CSVMTDPNYGYTF. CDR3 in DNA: TGCAGCGTTATGACGGACCCCAACTATGGCTACACCTTC.

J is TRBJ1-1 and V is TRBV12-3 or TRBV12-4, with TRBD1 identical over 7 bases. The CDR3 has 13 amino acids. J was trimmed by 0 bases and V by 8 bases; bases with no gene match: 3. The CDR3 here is CASVGGMNTEAFF. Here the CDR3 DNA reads TGTGCCAGCGTAGGGGGCATGAACACTGAAGCTTTCTTT.